This is a list of T cell receptor beta chains from one sample in a study of blood T cell repertoires in COVID-19. Assay used: immunoSEQ multiplex PCR; TCRdb lists only in-frame clones, some missing. The profile shows about 150,000 clones, about 86% of them singletons. The sequenced material came from peripheral blood. The receptors come from a woman between 50 and 59 years old with active or convalescent COVID-19. CDR3s include the opening cysteine and the closing phenylalanine or tryptophan. A D gene is named only where the DNA matches it firmly. Some rows have no size entry. The others give once, few or many, or a class for an expanded clone.

clone size	D gene	J gene	CDR3 length	V gene	CDR3 DNA	CDR3 protein
once	-	TRBJ2-7	15	TRBV5-1	TGCGCCAGCAGCCCACGGGACTCCACCGGCTACGAGCAGTACTTC	CASSPRDSTGYEQYF
-	-	TRBJ1-5	14	TRBV6-6	TGTGCCAGCAGTTACGACAGGCTCAATCAGCCCCAGCATTTT	CASSYDRLNQPQHF
-	TRBD1	TRBJ1-5	15	TRBV27	TGTGCCAGCAGTTTGGGGACAGGGCAGGATCAGCCCCAGCATTTT	CASSLGTGQDQPQHF
-	TRBD1	TRBJ2-7	13	TRBV27	TGTGCCAGCAGTTACAGGGGAACCTACGAGCAGTACTTC	CASSYRGTYEQYF
-	TRBD1	TRBJ1-2	13	TRBV18	TGTGCCAGCTCACCTACGGGGGACAGAGGCTACACCTTC	CASSPTGDRGYTF
-	TRBD2	TRBJ2-7	17	TRBV11-2	TGTGCCAGCAGCTTAGATGTTCCCCCTAGCGGGAGGTACGAGCAGTACTTC	CASSLDVPPSGRYEQYF
-	TRBD1	TRBJ1-2	16	TRBV4-1	TGCGCCAGCAGCCAAGAATATGGACAGGGGGCGCGTGGCTACACCTTC	CASSQEYGQGARGYTF
-	-	TRBJ2-7	13	TRBV27	TGTGCCAGCAGTTTCGGAGGGGGCCTCGAGCAGTACTTC	CASSFGGGLEQYF
-	TRBD1	TRBJ2-7	11	TRBV30	TGTGCCTGGGGTGGGACAGGCGGGCAGTACTTC	CAWGGTGGQYF
once	-	TRBJ1-2	13	TRBV29-1	TGCAGCGTAAGAGAACAGACTAACTATGGCTACACCTTC	CSVREQTNYGYTF
-	TRBD1	TRBJ2-2	14	TRBV2	TGTGCCAGCACCGGGACAGGGAGCACCGGGGAGCTGTTTTTT	CASTGTGSTGELFF
-	-	TRBJ2-7	12	TRBV4-1	TGCGCCAGCAGCCAAATAAATCGCGAGCAGTACTTC	CASSQINREQYF
-	-	TRBJ1-2	13	TRBV15	TGTGCCACCAGCAGAGGCGGCCTTACCAACCCAGTGTTC	CATSRGGLTNPVF
-	TRBD1	TRBJ1-2	13	TRBV30	TGTGCCTGGAGTGTACAGACAGGGGGTGGCTACACCTTC	CAWSVQTGGGYTF
-	TRBD1	TRBJ2-1	16	TRBV7-9	TGTGCCAGCGAAACAGGGGGCCCGCTGAGTTACAATGAGCAGTTCTTC	CASETGGPLSYNEQFF
-	-	TRBJ1-5	13	TRBV25-1	TGTGCCAGCAGTGGGGCAGGGTATCAGCCCCAGCATTTT	CASSGAGYQPQHF
-	TRBD1	TRBJ1-2	14	TRBV28	TGTGCCAGCAGTCCATCGGAGGGGGCCAGAGGCTACACCTTC	CASSPSEGARGYTF
-	-	TRBJ1-3	16	TRBV4-1	TGCGCCAGCAGCCAAGATTTAGGGGCAGGAGGAAACACCATATATTTT	CASSQDLGAGGNTIYF
-	-	TRBJ1-2	14	TRBV3-1/TRBV3-2	TGTGCCAGCAGCCAAGATAGGGGTGGGTATGGCTACACCTTC	CASSQDRGGYGYTF
-	TRBD1	TRBJ1-5	16	TRBV7-9	TGTGCCAGCAGGAAGACAGGGGGGTTTAGCAATCAGCCCCAGCATTTT	CASRKTGGFSNQPQHF
-	TRBD1	TRBJ1-1	15	TRBV19	TGTGCCACCCTGGACAGAGGGGGCGGCCACACTGAAGCTTTCTTT	CATLDRGGGHTEAFF
-	-	TRBJ2-2	15	TRBV7-8	TGTGCCAGCAGCATTTATCGCCGGGACACCGGGGAGCTGTTTTTT	CASSIYRRDTGELFF
once	TRBD1	TRBJ1-5	15	TRBV19	TGTGCCAGTAGCACGACAGGGCCTAGCAATCAGCCCCAGCATTTT	CASSTTGPSNQPQHF
-	TRBD1	TRBJ1-6	13	TRBV28	TGTGCCAGCAAGCAGGGGGAGCATTCACCCCTCCACTTT	CASKQGEHSPLHF
-	TRBD2	TRBJ2-1	17	TRBV25-1	TGTGCCAGCAGTTGGACTAGCGGGAGGAGCTCCTACAATGAGCAGTTCTTC	CASSWTSGRSSYNEQFF
-	TRBD2	TRBJ2-7	16	TRBV7-6	TGTGCCAGCAGCTTAGTCCCAGCGGGAGACTCCTACGAGCAGTACTTC	CASSLVPAGDSYEQYF
-	-	TRBJ1-4	16	TRBV6-5	TGTGCCAGCAGTTCAGGGCCGGGGGCAACTAATGAAAAACTGTTTTTT	CASSSGPGATNEKLFF
-	-	TRBJ1-2	12	TRBV6-6	TGTGCCAGCAGTTCTACAGGTTCGGGCTACACCTTC	CASSSTGSGYTF
-	-	TRBJ2-7	14	TRBV9	TGTGCCAGCAGCGTTGGGGGGAGTAGCGACGAGCAGTACTTC	CASSVGGSSDEQYF
-	TRBD1	TRBJ1-2	14	TRBV5-1	TGCGCCAGCAGGACAGATGACAGGGGAGGCGGCTACACCTTC	CASRTDDRGGGYTF
-	-	TRBJ1-1	13	TRBV6-5	TGTGCCAGCAGCCGCGGGGGGGGCACTGAAGCTTTCTTT	CASSRGGGTEAFF
-	TRBD1	TRBJ1-2	15	TRBV5-1	TGCGCCAGCAGCTTGGCTCCGAGGGGGCTATATGGCTACACCTTC	CASSLAPRGLYGYTF
once	TRBD2	TRBJ2-3	16	TRBV2	TGTGCCAGCAGTGGTAACCTAGCGGGAGGGGCAGATACGCAGTATTTT	CASSGNLAGGADTQYF
-	-	TRBJ2-2	16	TRBV6-5	TGTGCCAGCAGTTACTTCAGCGGGTCGAACACCGGGGAGCTGTTTTTT	CASSYFSGSNTGELFF
-	-	TRBJ1-1	11	TRBV6-5	TGTGCCAGCACCTTTAACACTGAAGCTTTCTTT	CASTFNTEAFF
-	TRBD2	TRBJ2-1	22	TRBV18	TGTGCCAGCTCACCACCAGGACGACTAGCGGGAGTCATAATTACGGCCGACAATGAGCAGTTCTTC	CASSPPGRLAGVIITADNEQFF
-	TRBD1	TRBJ1-6	14	TRBV2	TGTGCCAGCAGCGACAGGGTAGGCAATTCACCCCTCCACTTT	CASSDRVGNSPLHF
-	-	TRBJ1-5	13	TRBV20-1	TGCAGTGCTAGTGGGGACAACAATCAGCCCCAGCATTTT	CSASGDNNQPQHF
-	TRBD2	TRBJ2-1	15	TRBV2	TGTGCCAGGGGGCTAGCGGGAGTACCTAGCAATGAGCAGTTCTTC	CARGLAGVPSNEQFF
-	-	TRBJ2-1	12	TRBV12-3/TRBV12-4	TGTGCCAGCAGTTTATATAGAGATGAGCAGTTCTTC	CASSLYRDEQFF
once	TRBD2	TRBJ2-1	16	TRBV6-4	TGTGCCAGCAGCCTGAGACCGCTAGCGGTGACGAATGAGCAGTTCTTC	CASSLRPLAVTNEQFF
-	-	TRBJ1-1	12	TRBV18	TGTGCCAGCTCCGCGCTGAACACTGAAGCTTTCTTT	CASSALNTEAFF
once	TRBD2	TRBJ2-3	18	TRBV11-2	TGTGCCAGCAGCTTAGGTAGACTAGCGGGGATTAGCACAGATACGCAGTATTTT	CASSLGRLAGISTDTQYF
-	TRBD2	TRBJ2-2	19	TRBV5-1	TGCGCCAGCAGCTTGGTCGGGACTAGCGGGAGATTGAACACCGGGGAGCTGTTTTTT	CASSLVGTSGRLNTGELFF
-	TRBD1	TRBJ1-1	18	TRBV18	TGTGCCAGCTCACCCGGACAGGGGGCGCGGAGAGGAGACACTGAAGCTTTCTTT	CASSPGQGARRGDTEAFF
-	-	TRBJ2-7	14	TRBV6-2/TRBV6-3	TGTGCCAGCAGTTACAGTCTGCGAGCCTACGAGCAGTACTTC	CASSYSLRAYEQYF
-	-	TRBJ1-1	14	TRBV7-9	TGTGCCAGCAGCTTGGCAGGGGTGAACACTGAAGCTTTCTTT	CASSLAGVNTEAFF
-	TRBD1	TRBJ1-6	15	TRBV19	TGTGCCAGTGCGTCTGAGGGACAGGGGAATTCACCCCTCCACTTT	CASASEGQGNSPLHF
-	TRBD1	TRBJ2-3	15	TRBV19	TGTGCCAGTAGACCCAGGGACAGGGGAACAGATACGCAGTATTTT	CASRPRDRGTDTQYF
-	-	TRBJ1-3	12	TRBV30	TGTGCCTGGAGTGTACGTAGTAACACCATATATTTT	CAWSVRSNTIYF
-	-	TRBJ1-1	13	TRBV4-3	TGCGCCAGCAGCCAGGGAGGGGCCACTGAAGCTTTCTTT	CASSQGGATEAFF
once	-	TRBJ2-4	17	TRBV5-4	TGTGCCAGCAGCTCCAGGGTAGCGGATCTAGCCAAAAACATTCAGTACTTC	CASSSRVADLAKNIQYF
few	-	TRBJ2-7	11	TRBV11-1	TGTGCCAGCAGCTCAGCTCGGGAGCAGTACTTC	CASSSAREQYF